These 15 T cell receptor beta chains originate from one sample sequenced in a study of cytomegalovirus exposure and HLA in healthy donors. Assay used: immunoSEQ multiplex PCR; TCRdb lists only in-frame clones, some missing. The table shows 110,000 to 150,000 clones, with less than 90% occurring only once. Sequencing input: PBMCs. The receptors derive from a man aged 18-30 years in good health and CMV-seronegative.

CDR3 sequence: CASSTGDYNEQFF. The CDR3 DNA sequence: TGTGCCAGTAGTACGGGAGACTACAATGAGCAGTTCTTC. The V gene is TRBV19, the J gene TRBJ2-1; D possibly corresponds to TRBD2 (6 bases). The CDR3 loop spans 13 amino acids. Trimming cost V 4 bases and J 3 bases, with 7 bases left between them. The germline gives CDR1 LNHDA, CDR2 SQIVND (reference sequence).

The genes are TRBV6-6 and TRBJ1-5; D not resolved. CDR1 is MNHNY and CDR2 is SVGAGI in the germline V gene (reference sequence). With 6 bases removed from V and 6 bases from J, the gap between germline ends came to 12 bases. The CDR3 has 13 residues. CDR3 coding DNA: TGTGCCAGCAGCCCCCCCGAGGCTCAGCCCCAGCATTTT. Translation: CASSPPEAQPQHF.

This clone was recorded once. The genes are TRBV5-4 and TRBJ2-1, with D possibly being TRBD1 (5 bases). CDR3 length: 14 residues. V dropped 0 bases and J dropped 3 bases, with 7 bases sitting between them. Germline V CDR1 and CDR2: SGHNT, YYREEE (reference sequence). CDR3 loop: CASSLGRGYNEQFF. The CDR3 DNA is TGTGCCAGCAGCTTGGGTAGGGGCTACAATGAGCAGTTCTTC.

The CDR3 protein is CASSARTGTGNTIYF. The CDR3 DNA reads TGTGCCAGCAGTGCCAGGACAGGGACTGGAAACACCATATATTTT. The gene calls are TRBV6-5 and TRBJ1-3; 8 nucleotides line up with TRBD1. Germline values: CDR1 MNHEY, CDR2 SVGAGI. The trim removed 5 bases at V and 2 bases at J, leaving 5 bases unmatched. This CDR3 is built from 15 residues.

The chain recombines TRBV4-2 with TRBJ2-1, with 9 positions matching TRBD2. The germline V gene encodes CDR1 LGHNA and CDR2 YNFKEQ. The V segment lost 3 bases and the J segment 7 bases; nucleotides outside the gene matches: 13. CDR3 length: 17 residues. CDR3 nucleotides: TGTGCCAGCAGCCACCCTCTGGGGGCGGGGGGGGAGAATGAGCAGTTCTTC. Protein product: CASSHPLGAGGENEQFF.

The chain uses TRBV28 and TRBJ1-5; D remains ambiguous. V dropped 10 bases and J dropped 0 bases, with 10 bases sitting between them. CDR1 and CDR2 (germline): MDHEN, SYDVKM. The CDR3 consists of 13 residues. CDR3 DNA: TGTGCCAACCAGGCATTTAGCAATCAGCCCCAGCATTTT. It encodes CANQAFSNQPQHF.

The V and J genes are TRBV27 and TRBJ2-7; possible D gene TRBD2, 5 bases. The CDR3 sequence is 13 residues long. V shed 3 bases and J shed 4 bases, with 10 bases lying between them. CDR1 MNHEY and CDR2 SMNVEV come from the germline V gene (reference sequence). Written as DNA, the CDR3 is TGTGCCAGCAGTTTTAAGGGCGGGTACGAGCAGTACTTC. Amino acids: CASSFKGGYEQYF.

The V and J genes are TRBV7-9 and TRBJ2-7; D remains ambiguous. CDR3 length: 15 amino acids. The V and J ends lost 4 bases and 0 bases respectively, with 13 bases between them. CDR1 SEHNR and CDR2 FQNEAQ come from the germline V gene (reference sequence). CDR3 in amino acids: CASSSTVSGSYEQYF. The CDR3 DNA sequence: TGTGCCAGCAGCTCTACAGTGTCTGGCTCCTACGAGCAGTACTTC.

This clone showed up just once. The chain couples TRBV4-1 to TRBJ2-2; the D gene is possibly TRBD1 (6 bases). CDR1 is MGHRA and CDR2 is YSYEKL in the germline V gene. V was cut by 8 bases and J by 7 bases, with 17 bases left in between. The CDR3 totals 14 residues. The CDR3 reads CASSKQGDSGELFF. The CDR3 DNA follows: TGCGCCAGCTCAAAACAGGGTGATAGCGGGGAGCTGTTTTTT.

This chain connects TRBV15 to TRBJ2-7, with 7 positions matching TRBD2. The trim removed 8 bases at V and 0 bases at J, leaving 7 bases unmatched. There are 14 residues in the CDR3. Germline CDR1 is LNHNV and CDR2 is YYDKDF (reference sequence). Here the CDR3 DNA reads TGTGCCACCGGTTTGGGAGGGAGCTCCTACGAGCAGTACTTC. Protein product: CATGLGGSSYEQYF.

J is TRBJ1-2 and V is TRBV7-9, with 8 bases identical to TRBD1. Germline-derived CDR1 and CDR2 are SEHNR and FQNEAQ (reference sequence). This CDR3 is 14 amino acids long. The V gene end was trimmed by 1 base and the J gene end by 6 bases; junction bases not matched to a gene: 4. The CDR3 DNA follows: TGTGCCAGCAGCTTAGTGACAGGGGACCATGGCTACACCTTC. Encoded protein: CASSLVTGDHGYTF.

J is TRBJ1-2 and V is TRBV9, with D possibly TRBD1 on 6 matching bases. The V end lost 0 bases, the J end lost 8 bases, and 11 bases lay between the germline ends. Germline-derived CDR1 and CDR2 are SGDLS and YYNGEE. The CDR3 loop spans 13 amino acids. CDR3 sequence (DNA): TGTGCCAGCAGCGTAGGGACAGTGGACGGCTACACCTTC. Amino acid sequence: CASSVGTVDGYTF.

This clone showed up just once. The chain uses TRBV9 and TRBJ1-1; D unresolved. V shed 0 bases and J shed 1 base, with 13 bases lying between them. The CDR3 contains 16 residues. The V gene's germline CDR1 is SGDLS and CDR2 YYNGEE. CDR3: CASSVGPRGENTEAFF. CDR3 DNA: TGTGCCAGCAGCGTAGGCCCTCGAGGTGAGAACACTGAAGCTTTCTTT.

The chain employs TRBV7-8 and TRBJ2-1, with D hard to call. V gave up 5 bases and J gave up 5 bases, with 10 bases separating them. The CDR3 is made up of 13 amino acids. The germline V gene encodes CDR1 SGHVS and CDR2 FQNEAQ. For the CDR3, the DNA is TGTGCCAGCAGCGTTACTATGGACAATGAGCAGTTCTTC. It is translated as CASSVTMDNEQFF.

The chain is built from TRBV6-1 and TRBJ2-7; D may be TRBD1 (5 bases). The V end was cut by 6 bases, the J end by 6 bases, with 12 bases between. The CDR3 covers 12 residues. Germline loops: CDR1 MNHNS, CDR2 SASEGT. The CDR3 sequence: CASSHSGREQYF. The CDR3, as DNA: TGTGCCAGCAGCCATTCAGGGCGCGAGCAGTACTTC.